Following are 20 T cell receptor beta chains from one sample sequenced in a study of blood T cells in healthy people across ages. Sample-barcoded 5' priming and a J-beta primer mix drove a second PCR of about 7 to 12 cycles. One entry per CDR3 protein, called by TCRdb with MiXCR from the 5' RACE reads. The sample includes 1.6 million or so distinct CDR3 sequences, roughly 32% of them seen just once. The specimen was blood. The receptors were gathered from a woman aged 25 to 45 in good health.

The chain carries TRBV10-3 and TRBJ2-7; tentative D call: TRBD2 (6 bases). The CDR3 sequence is 11 residues long. CDR1 is ENHRY, CDR2 SYGVKD, per germline. The V end was cut by 5 bases, the J end by 9 bases, with 11 bases between. The CDR3 DNA reads TGTGCCATCAGTACCGGGGGAAGGCAGTACTTC. Translating gives CAISTGGRQYF.

In this sample, this clonotype turned up a few times. CDR3 in amino acids: CASSFRLTGGAEEYEQYF. Here the CDR3 DNA reads TGTGCCAGCAGCTTTCGGTTGACAGGGGGCGCGGAAGAATACGAGCAGTACTTC. V and J are TRBV7-8 and TRBJ2-7; 10 bases are shared with TRBD1. This CDR3 is built from 18 residues. V lost 3 bases to trimming and J lost 4 bases; unmatched junction nucleotides: 15. Germline V gene data show CDR1 as SGHVS and CDR2 as FQNEAQ.

The sample holds a few counts of this clonotype. The chain is built from TRBV20-1 and TRBJ2-1; D gene uncertain. CDR3 length: 14 residues. The V gene's germline CDR1 is DFQATT and CDR2 SNEGSKA (reference sequence). Trimming removed 6 bases at V and 0 bases at J, with 12 bases between. This CDR3 reads CSASTPSSYNEQFF. The DNA for the CDR3 is TGCAGTGCGAGTACCCCGAGCTCCTACAATGAGCAGTTCTTC.

V and J are TRBV4-1 and TRBJ2-1; no clear D. The CDR3 has 15 amino acids. V was trimmed by 4 bases and J by 5 bases, leaving 15 bases between them. Germline V gives CDR1 MGHRA, CDR2 YSYEKL. CDR3 bases: TGCGCCAGCAGCCCTCGGATCCCCCTAGACAATGAGCAGTTCTTC. Its protein is CASSPRIPLDNEQFF.

This clonotype was counted only a few times. V gene TRBV4-1 combines with J gene TRBJ2-1, with 9 bases aligning to TRBD1. Germline V gene sequence: CDR1 MGHRA, CDR2 YSYEKL. This CDR3 spans 15 amino acids. The V segment lost 5 bases and the J segment 8 bases; nucleotides outside the gene matches: 10. CDR3 amino acids: CASSIRPGQGHEQFF. Written as DNA, the CDR3 is TGCGCCAGCAGCATCCGACCGGGACAGGGTCATGAGCAGTTCTTC.

In its sample, this clonotype was seen a few times. This rearrangement joins TRBV6-1 to TRBJ1-1; TRBD1 matches at 11 bases. CDR3 length: 14 residues. V lost 4 bases and J lost 7; bases outside the gene matches: 5. CDR1 is MNHNS, CDR2 SASEGT, per germline. The CDR3 coding sequence is TGTGCCAGCAGTGCTCGGACAGGGGGCTTTGAAGCTTTCTTT. Translated, it gives CASSARTGGFEAFF.

The V call is TRBV29-1, the J call TRBJ2-5, with 7 bases aligning to TRBD2. Germline CDR1 reads SQVTM; CDR2 reads ANQGSEA. The V segment lost 0 bases and the J segment 0 bases; nucleotides outside the gene matches: 10. The CDR3 covers 17 residues. The CDR3 nucleotides read TGCAGCGTTGAAGACCTTAAGGCTAGCGGAAACCAAGAGACCCAGTACTTC. Encoded protein: CSVEDLKASGNQETQYF.

The chain uses TRBV2 and TRBJ2-3; D remains unclear. The V end lost 11 bases, the J end lost 2 bases, and 14 bases lay between the germline ends. CDR1 and CDR2 (germline): SNHLY, FYNNEI. This CDR3 has 13 amino acids. The CDR3 bases are TGTGCCGTTAACCTAGGAGTCACAGATACGCAGTATTTT. This gives the protein CAVNLGVTDTQYF. The variable domain in full, completed from reference TRBV2 and TRBJ2-3, reads EPEVTQTPSHQVTQMGQEVILRCVPISNHLYFYWYRQILGQKVEFLVSFYNNEISEKSEIFDDQFSVERPDGSNFTLKIRSTKLEDSAMYFCAVNLGVTDTQYFGPGTRLTVL.

On this clonotype itself: The conserved closing phenylalanine or tryptophan is absent in this CDR3, likely reflecting a read error. V usage is TRBV20-1 and J usage is TRBJ1-2, with unresolved D. Trimming stripped 0 bases from V and 4 bases from J, with 15 bases between. Looked up from germline, CDR1 is DFQATT and CDR2 is SNEGSKA (reference sequence). The CDR3 extends over 15 amino acids. The CDR3 loop is CSARDSSLRSYGYTC. In DNA, the CDR3 is TGCAGTGCTAGAGATAGTAGCCTGAGATCCTATGGCTACACCTGC.

This clonotype was found a few times. The chain links TRBV5-1 to TRBJ1-2, with TRBD1 identical over 11 bases. The germline V gene encodes CDR1 SGHRS and CDR2 YFSETQ. The CDR3 extends over 20 amino acids. V lost 0 bases to trimming and J lost 2 bases; unmatched junction nucleotides: 15. The CDR3 spells CASSLDARDRGDSQNYGYTF. The CDR3 DNA is TGCGCCAGCAGCTTGGACGCCCGGGACAGGGGGGATTCCCAAAACTATGGCTACACCTTC.

In its sample, this clonotype was seen once. The gene calls are TRBV29-1 and TRBJ1-1; D not certain. The CDR3 has 14 amino acids. V lost 4 bases, J lost 1 base, and 13 bases lay in between. The germline V gene encodes CDR1 SQVTM and CDR2 ANQGSEA. The CDR3 region is CSVGSPGKNTEAFF. CDR3 nucleotides: TGCAGCGTTGGATCGCCCGGAAAGAACACTGAAGCTTTCTTT.

The rearrangement uses TRBV20-1 and TRBJ2-7, with no clear D. Trimming left V 4 bases short and J 0 bases short, with 10 bases between. The germline gives CDR1 DFQATT, CDR2 SNEGSKA (reference sequence). CDR3 length equals 13 residues. The CDR3, as DNA: TGCAGTGCTATGTTAGCTAGCTCCTACGAGCAGTACTTC. Translating gives CSAMLASSYEQYF.

This chain joins TRBV6-1 and TRBJ2-1, with 11 bases identical to TRBD2. V shed 8 bases, J shed 9 bases, and the junction held 9 bases outside the gene matches. Germline CDR1 MNHNS, CDR2 SASEGT. This CDR3 contains 14 residues. The CDR3 DNA sequence: TGTGCCAGCGGGACACTAGCGGGAGAGGGTGAGCAGTTCTTC. It specifies CASGTLAGEGEQFF.

The chain recombines TRBV19 with TRBJ2-7; possibly TRBD1 for D (6 bases). V lost 3 bases and J 1 base, leaving 13 bases between the germline ends. From germline, CDR1 is LNHDA and CDR2 SQIVND (reference sequence). The CDR3 totals 15 residues. DNA for the CDR3: TGTGCCAGTAGTATTACAGGGCCTAGTTCCTACGAGCAGTACTTC. It yields the protein CASSITGPSSYEQYF. Filled out from reference TRBV19 and TRBJ2-7, the complete variable domain reads DGGITQSPKYLFRKEGQNVTLSCEQNLNHDAMYWYRQDPGQGLRLIYYSQIVNDFQKGDIAEGYSVSREKKESFPLTVTSAQKNPTAFYLCASSITGPSSYEQYFGPGTRLTVT.

V and J are TRBV6-1 and TRBJ2-4; D is possibly TRBD1 (6 bases). The CDR3 covers 14 residues. V gave up 5 bases and J gave up 13 bases, with 21 bases separating them. The germline gives CDR1 MNHNS, CDR2 SASEGT. The CDR3 DNA is TGTGCCAGCAGTCTGTGGACAGAAAGGGATGAGCAGTACTTC. Its translation: CASSLWTERDEQYF.

Concerning this clonotype: This may be a read error, as it is one base from a much larger clone. This chain connects TRBV10-3 to TRBJ2-5, with 9 bases lining up with TRBD2. Germline V lookup: CDR1 ENHRY, CDR2 SYGVKD. This CDR3 has 16 amino acids. The V segment lost 0 bases and the J segment 4 bases; nucleotides outside the gene matches: 6. CDR3 residues: CAISESTTRGGETQYF. CDR3 in DNA: TGTGCCATCAGTGAGTCCACTACGCGGGGGGGAGAGACCCAGTACTTC.

This clonotype was counted between two and nine times. The genes are TRBV4-1 and TRBJ2-7; D might be TRBD1 (5 bases). V was pared by 0 bases and J by 4 bases, with 16 bases between. This CDR3 contains 16 residues. Germline CDR1 and CDR2: MGHRA and YSYEKL. The CDR3 DNA reads TGCGCCAGCAGCCAAGATTGGATCACAGGCTCTTACGAGCAGTACTTC. Protein sequence: CASSQDWITGSYEQYF.

The CDR3 DNA is TGTGCCAGCAGTTTAGCGCGGATCGGGGGCGATCAGCCCCAGCATTTT. Its protein is CASSLARIGGDQPQHF. The chain uses TRBV12-3 or TRBV12-4 and TRBJ1-5; weak D call: TRBD1 (6 bases). V gave up 0 bases and J gave up 5 bases, with 14 bases separating them. This CDR3 region has 16 residues.

The V gene is TRBV9, the J gene TRBJ2-1; D may be TRBD2 (5 bases). Germline V gives CDR1 SGDLS, CDR2 YYNGEE. Between the trimmed V and J ends, which lost 0 bases and 0 bases, there was a span of 7 bases. CDR3 length: 15 residues. The CDR3 spells CASSVELDSYNEQFF. CDR3 nucleotides: TGTGCCAGCAGCGTAGAACTAGACTCCTACAATGAGCAGTTCTTC.

This clonotype was detected only a few times. The chain is built from TRBV7-7 and TRBJ2-1; D is tentatively TRBD1 or TRBD2 (5 bases each). V lost 1 base and J lost 8, with 12 bases in between. Per germline, CDR1 SSHAT and CDR2 FNYEAQ (reference sequence). The CDR3 totals 14 residues. Written as DNA, the CDR3 is TGTGCCAGCAGCTTAGGGGGACCATCCGATGAGCAGTTCTTC. Translated, it gives CASSLGGPSDEQFF.